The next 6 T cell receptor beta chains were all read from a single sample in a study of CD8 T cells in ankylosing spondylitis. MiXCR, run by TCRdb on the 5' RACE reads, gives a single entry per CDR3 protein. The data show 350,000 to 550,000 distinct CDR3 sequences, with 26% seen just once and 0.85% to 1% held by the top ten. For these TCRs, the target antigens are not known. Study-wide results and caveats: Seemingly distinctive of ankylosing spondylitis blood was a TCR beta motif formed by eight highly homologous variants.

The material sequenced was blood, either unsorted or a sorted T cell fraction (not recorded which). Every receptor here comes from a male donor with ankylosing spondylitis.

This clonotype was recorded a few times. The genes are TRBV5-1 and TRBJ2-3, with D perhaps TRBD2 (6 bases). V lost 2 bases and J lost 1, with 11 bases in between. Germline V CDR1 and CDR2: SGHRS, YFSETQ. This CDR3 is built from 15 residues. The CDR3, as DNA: TGCGCCAGCAGCTTCGGGGGAGTAGGCACAGATACGCAGTATTTT. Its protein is CASSFGGVGTDTQYF.

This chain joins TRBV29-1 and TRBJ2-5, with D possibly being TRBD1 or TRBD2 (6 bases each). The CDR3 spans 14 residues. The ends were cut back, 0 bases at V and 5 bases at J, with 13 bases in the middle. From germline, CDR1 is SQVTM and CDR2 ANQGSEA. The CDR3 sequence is CSVEDPRGRETQYF. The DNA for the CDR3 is TGCAGCGTTGAAGATCCCCGGGGGCGGGAGACCCAGTACTTC.

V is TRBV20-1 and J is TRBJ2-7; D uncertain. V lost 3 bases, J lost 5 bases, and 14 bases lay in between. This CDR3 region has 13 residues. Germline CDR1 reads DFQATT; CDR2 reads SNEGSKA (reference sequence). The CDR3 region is CSASPGSLDEQYF. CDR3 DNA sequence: TGCAGTGCTAGTCCCGGATCCCTAGACGAGCAGTACTTC.

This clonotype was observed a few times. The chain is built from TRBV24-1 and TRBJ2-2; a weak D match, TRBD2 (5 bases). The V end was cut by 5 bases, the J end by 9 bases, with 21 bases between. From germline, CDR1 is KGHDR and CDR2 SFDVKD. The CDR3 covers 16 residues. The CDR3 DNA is TGTGCCACCAGTGGAGGAGGATCGAAAGCCCTACGGGAGCTGTTTTTT. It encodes CATSGGGSKALRELFF.

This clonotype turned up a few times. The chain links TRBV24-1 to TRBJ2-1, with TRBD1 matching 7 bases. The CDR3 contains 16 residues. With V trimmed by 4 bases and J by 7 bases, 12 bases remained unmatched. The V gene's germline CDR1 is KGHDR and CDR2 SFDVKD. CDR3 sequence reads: CATSDRNRGSLNEQFF. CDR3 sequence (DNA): TGTGCCACCAGTGACCGAAACAGGGGTTCCCTGAATGAGCAGTTCTTC.

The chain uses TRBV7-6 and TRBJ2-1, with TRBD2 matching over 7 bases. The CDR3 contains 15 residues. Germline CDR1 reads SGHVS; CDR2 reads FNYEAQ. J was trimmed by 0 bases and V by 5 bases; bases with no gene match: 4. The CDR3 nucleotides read TGTGCCAGCAGCAACCGGGACTACTCCTACAATGAGCAGTTCTTC. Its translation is CASSNRDYSYNEQFF.